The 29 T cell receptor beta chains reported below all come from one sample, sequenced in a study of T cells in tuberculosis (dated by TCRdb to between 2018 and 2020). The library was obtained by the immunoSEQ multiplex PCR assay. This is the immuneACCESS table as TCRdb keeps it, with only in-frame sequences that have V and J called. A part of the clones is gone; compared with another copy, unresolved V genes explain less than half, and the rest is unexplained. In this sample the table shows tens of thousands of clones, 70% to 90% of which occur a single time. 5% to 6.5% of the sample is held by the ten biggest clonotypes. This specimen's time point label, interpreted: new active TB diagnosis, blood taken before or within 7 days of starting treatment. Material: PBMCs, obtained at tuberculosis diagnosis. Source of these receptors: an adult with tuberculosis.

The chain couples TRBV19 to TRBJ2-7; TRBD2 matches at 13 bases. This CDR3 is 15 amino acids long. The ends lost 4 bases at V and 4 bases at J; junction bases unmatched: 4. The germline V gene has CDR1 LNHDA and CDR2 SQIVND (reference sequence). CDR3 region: CASSTGLAGEYEQYF. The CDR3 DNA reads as TGTGCCAGTAGTACCGGACTAGCGGGGGAGTACGAGCAGTACTTC.

The CDR3 DNA is TGTGCCAGCAGCGGGGAGGGACGAAGAGATACGCAGTATTTT. Its translation is CASSGEGRRDTQYF. The rearrangement joins TRBV7-2 to TRBJ2-3; TRBD2 agrees at 7 bases. In germline, CDR1 is SGHTA, CDR2 FQGNSA. The V and J ends lost 5 bases and 5 bases, in that order; junction bases with no gene match: 7. CDR3 size: 14 residues.

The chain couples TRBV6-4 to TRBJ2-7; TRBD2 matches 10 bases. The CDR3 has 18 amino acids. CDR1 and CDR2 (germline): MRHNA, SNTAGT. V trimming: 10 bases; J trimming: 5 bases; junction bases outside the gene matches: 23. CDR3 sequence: CAINSRRQKREGHHEQYF. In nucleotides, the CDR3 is TGTGCCATCAACAGTCGCAGGCAAAAGCGGGAGGGTCACCACGAGCAGTACTTC.

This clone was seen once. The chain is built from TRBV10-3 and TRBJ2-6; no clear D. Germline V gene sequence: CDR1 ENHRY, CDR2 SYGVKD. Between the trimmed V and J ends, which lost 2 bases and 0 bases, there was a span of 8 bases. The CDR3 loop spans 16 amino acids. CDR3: CAISEEVYSGANVLTF. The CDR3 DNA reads TGTGCCATCAGTGAGGAGGTTTACTCTGGGGCCAACGTCCTGACTTTC.

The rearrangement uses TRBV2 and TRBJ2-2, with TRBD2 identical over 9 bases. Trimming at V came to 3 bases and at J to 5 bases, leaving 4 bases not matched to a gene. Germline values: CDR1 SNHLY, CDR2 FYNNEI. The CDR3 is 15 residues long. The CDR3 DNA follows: TGTGCCAGCAGTGAGGCTAGCGGGAATACCGGGGAGCTGTTTTTT. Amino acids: CASSEASGNTGELFF.

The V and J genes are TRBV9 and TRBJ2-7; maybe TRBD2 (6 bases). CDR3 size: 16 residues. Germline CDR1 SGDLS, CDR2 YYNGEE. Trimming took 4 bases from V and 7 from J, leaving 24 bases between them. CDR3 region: CASSLSGTPLTKEQYF. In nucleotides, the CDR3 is TGTGCCAGCAGCCTCTCCGGGACTCCCCTAACAAAGGAGCAGTACTTC.

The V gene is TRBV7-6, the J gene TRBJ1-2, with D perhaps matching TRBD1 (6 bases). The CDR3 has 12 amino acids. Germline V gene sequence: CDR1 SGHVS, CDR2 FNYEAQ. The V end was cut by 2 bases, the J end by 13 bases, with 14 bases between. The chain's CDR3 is CASSLSGHGLTF. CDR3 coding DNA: TGTGCCAGCAGCTTATCGGGACACGGACTCACCTTC.

Here the CDR3 reads CASRADRPHYGYTF. The CDR3 region has the DNA TGTGCCAGCAGAGCGGACAGGCCCCACTATGGCTACACCTTC. J is TRBJ1-2 and V is TRBV27; 7 bases are a match to TRBD1. The CDR3 has 14 amino acids. Germline V gene lookup returns CDR1 MNHEY and CDR2 SMNVEV (reference sequence). Trimming at V came to 6 bases and at J to 3 bases, leaving 7 bases not matched to a gene.

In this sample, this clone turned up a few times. CDR3 residues: CASSMGQDNSPLHF. The CDR3 nucleotides read TGTGCCAGTAGCATGGGACAGGATAATTCACCCCTCCACTTT. The chain links TRBV19 to TRBJ1-6, with 8 bases matching TRBD1. J gave up 5 bases and V 6 bases, and 3 bases lay outside the gene matches. CDR3 length: 14 amino acids. Germline CDR1 and CDR2: LNHDA and SQIVND (reference sequence).

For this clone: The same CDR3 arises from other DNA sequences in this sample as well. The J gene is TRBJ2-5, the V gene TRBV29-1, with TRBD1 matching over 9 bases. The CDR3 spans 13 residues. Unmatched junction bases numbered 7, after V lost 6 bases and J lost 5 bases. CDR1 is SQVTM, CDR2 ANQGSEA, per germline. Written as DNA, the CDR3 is TGCAGCGTGAACAGGGGGCGAGAGGAGACCCAGTACTTC. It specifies CSVNRGREETQYF.

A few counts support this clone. The CDR3, as DNA: TGTGCCAGCAGACTTACAGGGCGACCTGGGGCCAACGTCCTGACTTTC. As protein: CASRLTGRPGANVLTF. V usage is TRBV27 and J usage is TRBJ2-6, with D tentatively TRBD1 (6 bases). V dropped 6 bases and J dropped 2 bases, with 14 bases sitting between them. The germline V gene has CDR1 MNHEY and CDR2 SMNVEV (reference sequence). This CDR3 region has 16 residues.

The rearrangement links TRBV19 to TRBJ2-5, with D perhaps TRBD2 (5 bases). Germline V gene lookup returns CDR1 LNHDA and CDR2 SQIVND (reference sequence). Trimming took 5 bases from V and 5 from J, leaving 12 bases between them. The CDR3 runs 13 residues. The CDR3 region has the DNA TGTGCCAGTAGTCCCCCGGAGGAGGAGACCCAGTACTTC. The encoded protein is CASSPPEEETQYF.

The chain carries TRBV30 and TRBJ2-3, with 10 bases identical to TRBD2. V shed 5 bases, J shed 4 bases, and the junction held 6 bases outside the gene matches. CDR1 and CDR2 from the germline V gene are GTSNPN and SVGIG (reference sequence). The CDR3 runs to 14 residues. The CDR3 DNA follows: TGTGCCTGGGTAGCGGGGGGCGGGGCAGATACGCAGTATTTT. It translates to CAWVAGGGADTQYF.

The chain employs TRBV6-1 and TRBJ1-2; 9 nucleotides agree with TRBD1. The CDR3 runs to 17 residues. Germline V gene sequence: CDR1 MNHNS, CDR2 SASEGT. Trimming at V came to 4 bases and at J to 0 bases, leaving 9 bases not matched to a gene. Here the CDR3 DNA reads TGTGCCAGCAGTGCGTCCGGGACAGGGAGTACTAACTATGGCTACACCTTC. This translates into CASSASGTGSTNYGYTF.

The CDR3 here is CATNPSGSTDTQYF. The CDR3 region has the DNA TGTGCCACCAACCCCAGCGGGAGCACAGATACGCAGTATTTT. This chain joins TRBV6-6 and TRBJ2-3; D is perhaps TRBD2 (6 bases). The germline gives CDR1 MNHNY, CDR2 SVGAGI (reference sequence). Trimming removed 10 bases from V and 0 bases from J, with 14 bases in between. There are 14 residues in the CDR3.

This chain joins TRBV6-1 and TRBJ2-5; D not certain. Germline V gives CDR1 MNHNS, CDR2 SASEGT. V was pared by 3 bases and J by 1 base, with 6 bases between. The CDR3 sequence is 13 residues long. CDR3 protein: CASSDTVQETQYF. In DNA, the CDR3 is TGTGCCAGCAGTGACACAGTCCAAGAGACCCAGTACTTC.

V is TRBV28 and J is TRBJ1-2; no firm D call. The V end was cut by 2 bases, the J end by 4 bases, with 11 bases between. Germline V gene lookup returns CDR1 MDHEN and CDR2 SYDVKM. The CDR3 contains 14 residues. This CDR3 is CASSLQSHAYGYTF. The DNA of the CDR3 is TGTGCCAGCAGTTTACAAAGCCATGCCTATGGCTACACCTTC.

CDR3 sequence reads: CASSMTSGGLTDTQYF. For the CDR3, the DNA is TGTGCCAGTAGCATGACTAGCGGGGGACTCACAGATACGCAGTATTTT. The gene calls are TRBV19 and TRBJ2-3; 12 bases agree with TRBD2. The CDR3 has 16 amino acids. V lost 6 bases, J lost 2 bases, and 6 bases stayed unmatched. Germline CDR1 and CDR2: LNHDA and SQIVND (reference sequence).

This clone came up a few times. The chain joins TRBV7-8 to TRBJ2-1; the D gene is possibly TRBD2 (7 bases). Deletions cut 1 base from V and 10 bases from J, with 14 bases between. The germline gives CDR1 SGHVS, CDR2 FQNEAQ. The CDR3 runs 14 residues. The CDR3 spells CASSLDHGGLEQFF. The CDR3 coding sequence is TGTGCCAGCAGCTTAGACCACGGGGGGCTCGAGCAGTTCTTC.

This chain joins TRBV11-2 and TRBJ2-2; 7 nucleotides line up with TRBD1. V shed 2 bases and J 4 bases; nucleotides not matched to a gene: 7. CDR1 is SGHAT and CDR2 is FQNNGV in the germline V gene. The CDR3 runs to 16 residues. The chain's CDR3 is CASSLYRTGFTGELFF. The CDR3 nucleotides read TGTGCCAGCAGCTTATACAGGACAGGTTTCACCGGGGAGCTGTTTTTT.

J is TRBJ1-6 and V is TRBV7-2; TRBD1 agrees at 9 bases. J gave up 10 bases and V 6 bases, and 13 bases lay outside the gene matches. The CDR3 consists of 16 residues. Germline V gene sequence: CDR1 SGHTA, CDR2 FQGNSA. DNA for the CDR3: TGTGCCAGCAGAGAACAGGGGGCGCGGGTAGGATCACCCCTCCACTTT. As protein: CASREQGARVGSPLHF.

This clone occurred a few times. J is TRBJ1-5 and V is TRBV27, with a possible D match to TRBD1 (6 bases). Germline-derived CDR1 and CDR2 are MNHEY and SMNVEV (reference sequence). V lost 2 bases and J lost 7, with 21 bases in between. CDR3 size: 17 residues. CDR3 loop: CASSLGGWSRGGQPQHF. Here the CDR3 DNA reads TGTGCCAGCAGTTTAGGGGGCTGGAGCAGGGGTGGACAGCCCCAGCATTTT.

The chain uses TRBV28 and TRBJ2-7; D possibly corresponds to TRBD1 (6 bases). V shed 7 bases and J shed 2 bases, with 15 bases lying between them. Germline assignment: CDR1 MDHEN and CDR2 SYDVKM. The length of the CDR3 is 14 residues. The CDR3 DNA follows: TGTGCCAGCATGATACAGGGCACAACCTACGAGCAGTACTTC. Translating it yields CASMIQGTTYEQYF.

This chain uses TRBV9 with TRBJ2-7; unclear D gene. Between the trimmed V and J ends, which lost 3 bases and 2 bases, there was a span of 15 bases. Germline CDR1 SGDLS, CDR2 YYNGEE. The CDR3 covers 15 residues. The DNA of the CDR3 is TGTGCCAGCAGCGCCGGAGAAGCGCTTACCTACGAGCAGTACTTC. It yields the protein CASSAGEALTYEQYF.

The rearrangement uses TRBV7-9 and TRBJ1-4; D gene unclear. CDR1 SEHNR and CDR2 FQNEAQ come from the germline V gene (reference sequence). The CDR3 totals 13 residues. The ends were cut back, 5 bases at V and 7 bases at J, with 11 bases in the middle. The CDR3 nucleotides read TGTGCCAGCAGCCCCTGGAGGGTTGAAAAACTGTTTTTT. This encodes CASSPWRVEKLFF.

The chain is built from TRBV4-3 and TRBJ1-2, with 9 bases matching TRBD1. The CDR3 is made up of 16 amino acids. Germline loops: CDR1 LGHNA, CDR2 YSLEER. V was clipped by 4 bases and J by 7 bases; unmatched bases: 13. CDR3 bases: TGCGCCAGCAGCCCGAGTGGAACAGGGGGCCGGTTTGGCTACACCTTC. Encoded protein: CASSPSGTGGRFGYTF.

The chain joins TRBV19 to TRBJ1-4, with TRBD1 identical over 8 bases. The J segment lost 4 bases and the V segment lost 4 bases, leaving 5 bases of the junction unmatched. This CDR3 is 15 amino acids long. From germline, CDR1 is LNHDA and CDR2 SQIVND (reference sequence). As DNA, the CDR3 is TGTGCCAGTAGTACCGGGACAGGAGGTAATGAAAAACTGTTTTTT. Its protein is CASSTGTGGNEKLFF. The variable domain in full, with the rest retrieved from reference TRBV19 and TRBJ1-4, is DGGITQSPKYLFRKEGQNVTLSCEQNLNHDAMYWYRQDPGQGLRLIYYSQIVNDFQKGDIAEGYSVSREKKESFPLTVTSAQKNPTAFYLCASSTGTGGNEKLFFGSGTQLSVL.

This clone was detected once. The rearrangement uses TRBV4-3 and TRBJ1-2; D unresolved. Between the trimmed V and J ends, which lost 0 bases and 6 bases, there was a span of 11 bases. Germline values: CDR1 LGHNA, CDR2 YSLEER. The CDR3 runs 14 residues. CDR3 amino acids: CASSQDSPQNGYTF. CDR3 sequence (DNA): TGCGCCAGCAGCCAAGATTCCCCACAGAATGGCTACACCTTC.

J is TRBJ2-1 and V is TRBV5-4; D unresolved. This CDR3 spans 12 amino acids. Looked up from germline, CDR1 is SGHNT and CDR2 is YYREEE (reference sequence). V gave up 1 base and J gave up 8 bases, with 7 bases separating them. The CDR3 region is CASSLRVDEQFF. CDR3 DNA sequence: TGTGCCAGCAGCTTGCGGGTGGATGAGCAGTTCTTC.